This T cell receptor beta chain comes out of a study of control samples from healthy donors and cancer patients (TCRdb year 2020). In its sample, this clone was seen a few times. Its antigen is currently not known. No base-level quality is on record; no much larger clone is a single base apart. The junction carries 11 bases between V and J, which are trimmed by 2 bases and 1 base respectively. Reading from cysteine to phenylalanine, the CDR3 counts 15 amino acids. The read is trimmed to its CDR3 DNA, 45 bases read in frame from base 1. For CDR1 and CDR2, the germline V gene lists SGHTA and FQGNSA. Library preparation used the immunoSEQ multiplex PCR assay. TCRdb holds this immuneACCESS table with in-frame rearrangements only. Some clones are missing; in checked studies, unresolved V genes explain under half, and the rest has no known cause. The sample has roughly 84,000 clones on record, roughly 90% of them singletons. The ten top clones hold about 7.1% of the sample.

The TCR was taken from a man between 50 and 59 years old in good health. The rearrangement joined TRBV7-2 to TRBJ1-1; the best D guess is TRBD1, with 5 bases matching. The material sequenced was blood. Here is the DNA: TGTGCCAGCAGCTTACAGATCCAGGGGAACACTGAAGCTTTCTTT. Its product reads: CASSLQIQGNTEAFF.